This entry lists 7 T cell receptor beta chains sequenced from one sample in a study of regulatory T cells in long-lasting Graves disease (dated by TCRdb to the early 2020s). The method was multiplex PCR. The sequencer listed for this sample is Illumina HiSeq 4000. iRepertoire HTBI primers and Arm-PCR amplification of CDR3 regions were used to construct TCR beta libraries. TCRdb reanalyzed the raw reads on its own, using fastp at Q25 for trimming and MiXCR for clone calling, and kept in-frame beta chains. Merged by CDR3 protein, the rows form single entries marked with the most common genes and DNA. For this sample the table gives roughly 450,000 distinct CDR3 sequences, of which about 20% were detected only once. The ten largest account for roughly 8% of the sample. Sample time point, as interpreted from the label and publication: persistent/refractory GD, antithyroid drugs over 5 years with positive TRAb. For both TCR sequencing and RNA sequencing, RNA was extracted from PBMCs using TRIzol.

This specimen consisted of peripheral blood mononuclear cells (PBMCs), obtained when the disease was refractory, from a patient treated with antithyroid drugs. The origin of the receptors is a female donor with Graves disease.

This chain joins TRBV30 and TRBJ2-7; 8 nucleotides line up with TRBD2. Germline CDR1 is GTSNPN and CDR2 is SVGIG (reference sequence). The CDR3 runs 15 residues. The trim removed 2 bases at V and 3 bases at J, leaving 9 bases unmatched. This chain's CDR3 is CAWSWYSGNLYEQYF. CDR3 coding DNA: TGTGCCTGGAGTTGGTATAGCGGGAACCTCTACGAGCAGTACTTC. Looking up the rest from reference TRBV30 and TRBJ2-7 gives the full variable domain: SQTIHQWPATLVQPVGSPLSLECTVEGTSNPNLYWYRQAAGRGLQLLFYSVGIGQISSEVPQNLSASRPQDRQFILSSKKLLLSDSGFYLCAWSWYSGNLYEQYFGPGTRLTVT.

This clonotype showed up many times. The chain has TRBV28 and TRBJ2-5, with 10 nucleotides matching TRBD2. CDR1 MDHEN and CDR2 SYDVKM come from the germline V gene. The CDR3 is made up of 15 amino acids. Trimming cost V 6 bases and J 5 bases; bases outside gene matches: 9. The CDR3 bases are TGTGCCAGCAGCCGCTCTAGCGGGAGCTTGGAGACCCAGTACTTC. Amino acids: CASSRSSGSLETQYF.

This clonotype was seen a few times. The CDR3 here is CSANRVGWNTEAFF. The CDR3 nucleotides read TGCAGTGCAAACAGGGTCGGCTGGAACACTGAAGCTTTCTTT. The rearrangement links TRBV20-1 to TRBJ1-1, with D perhaps TRBD1 (6 bases). Trimming left V 6 bases short and J 1 base short, with 15 bases between. Germline lookup yields CDR1 DFQATT and CDR2 SNEGSKA (reference sequence). This CDR3 is built from 14 residues.

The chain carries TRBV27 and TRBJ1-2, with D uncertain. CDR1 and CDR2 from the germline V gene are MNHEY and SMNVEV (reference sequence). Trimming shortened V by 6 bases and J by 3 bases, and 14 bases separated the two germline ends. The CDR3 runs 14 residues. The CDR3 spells CASSADGGDYGYTF. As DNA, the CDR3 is TGTGCCAGCAGCGCGGACGGCGGTGACTATGGCTACACCTTC.

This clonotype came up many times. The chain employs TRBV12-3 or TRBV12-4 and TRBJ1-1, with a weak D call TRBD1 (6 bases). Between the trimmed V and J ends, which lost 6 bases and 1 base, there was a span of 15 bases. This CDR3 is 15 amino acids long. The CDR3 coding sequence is TGTGCCAGCAGCCCAGGGACATTTGGGAACACTGAAGCTTTCTTT. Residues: CASSPGTFGNTEAFF.

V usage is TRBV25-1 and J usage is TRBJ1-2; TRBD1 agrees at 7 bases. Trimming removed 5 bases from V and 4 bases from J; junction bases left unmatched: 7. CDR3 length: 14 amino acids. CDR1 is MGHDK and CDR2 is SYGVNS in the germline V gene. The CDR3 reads CASSRQGLLYGYTF. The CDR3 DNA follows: TGTGCCAGCAGTCGACAGGGACTGCTCTATGGCTACACCTTC.

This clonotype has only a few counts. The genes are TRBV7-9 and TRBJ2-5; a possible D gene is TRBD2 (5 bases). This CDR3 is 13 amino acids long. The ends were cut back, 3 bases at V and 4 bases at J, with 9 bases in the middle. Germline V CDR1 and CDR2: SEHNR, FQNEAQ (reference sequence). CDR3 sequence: CASSFGLGETQYF. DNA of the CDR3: TGTGCCAGCAGCTTCGGACTTGGAGAGACCCAGTACTTC.